This T cell receptor (beta chain) appears in the sequencing data of a study of T cells in narcolepsy. About the study: Healthy controls were enrolled alongside patients with narcolepsy type 1 or type 2.

Study observations and caveats: Autoreactive HCRT-specific and TRIB2-specific clonotypes were marked in same-patient CSF-versus-blood CD4+ comparisons. Autoreactive clonotypes reportedly recurred in blood of same and different patients, not controls.

Notes on this clone: Its antigen is currently unknown.

This CDR3 comprises 15 residues. After removal of 7 bases from V and 5 bases from J, the junction contained 9 bases not matched to a gene. The germline V gene has CDR1 MDHEN and CDR2 SYDVKM. Some clones are missing from TCRdb's copy, which holds only in-frame ones; the method was immunoSEQ multiplex PCR. Here the sample spans tens of thousands of clones, about 80% being singletons. The sequence was obtained from a human donor with narcolepsy. The chain uses TRBV28 and TRBJ2-2, with TRBD1 matching 8 bases. The material sequenced was CD45RA- memory CD4+ T cells from PBMCs. The CDR3 DNA reads TGTGCCAGCAAAGGCAGGGGGCGCGGGACCGGGGAGCTGTTTTTT. As protein: CASKGRGRGTGELFF.